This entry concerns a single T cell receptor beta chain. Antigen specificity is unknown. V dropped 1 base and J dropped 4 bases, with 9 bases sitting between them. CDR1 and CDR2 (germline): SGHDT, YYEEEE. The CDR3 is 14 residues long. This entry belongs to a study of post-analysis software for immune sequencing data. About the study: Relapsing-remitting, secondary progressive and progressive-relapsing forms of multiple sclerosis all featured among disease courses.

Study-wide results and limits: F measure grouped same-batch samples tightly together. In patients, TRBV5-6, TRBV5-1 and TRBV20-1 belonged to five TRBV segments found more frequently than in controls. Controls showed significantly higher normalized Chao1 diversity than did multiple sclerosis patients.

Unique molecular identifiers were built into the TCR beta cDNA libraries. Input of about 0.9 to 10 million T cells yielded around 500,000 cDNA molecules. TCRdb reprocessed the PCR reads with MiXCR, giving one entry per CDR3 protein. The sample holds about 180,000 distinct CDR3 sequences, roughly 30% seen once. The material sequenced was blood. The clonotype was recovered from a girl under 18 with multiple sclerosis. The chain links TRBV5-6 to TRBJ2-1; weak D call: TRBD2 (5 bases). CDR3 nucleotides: TGTGCCAGCAGCTTGACCAGCGGTTACAATGAGCAGTTCTTC. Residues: CASSLTSGYNEQFF.